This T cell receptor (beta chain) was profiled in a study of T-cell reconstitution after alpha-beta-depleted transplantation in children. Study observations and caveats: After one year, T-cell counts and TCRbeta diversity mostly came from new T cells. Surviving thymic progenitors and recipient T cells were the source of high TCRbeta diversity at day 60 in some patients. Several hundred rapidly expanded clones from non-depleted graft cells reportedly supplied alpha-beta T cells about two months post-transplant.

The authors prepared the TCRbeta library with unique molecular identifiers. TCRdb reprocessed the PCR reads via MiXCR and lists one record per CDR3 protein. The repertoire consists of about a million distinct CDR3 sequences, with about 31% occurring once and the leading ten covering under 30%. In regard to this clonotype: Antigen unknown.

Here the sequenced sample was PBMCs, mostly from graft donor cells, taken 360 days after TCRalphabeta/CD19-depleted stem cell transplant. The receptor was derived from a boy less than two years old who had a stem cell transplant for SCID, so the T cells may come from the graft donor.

The CDR3 DNA reads TGTGCCAGCAGCGGAGTACAGCGGGACATTAACAATGAGCAGTTCTTC. Its translation is CASSGVQRDINNEQFF. This chain uses TRBV14 with TRBJ2-1, with a possible D match to TRBD2 (7 bases). This CDR3 spans 16 amino acids. V lost 5 bases to trimming and J lost 5 bases, with 19 bases between them. CDR1 is SGHDN, CDR2 FVKESK, per germline.